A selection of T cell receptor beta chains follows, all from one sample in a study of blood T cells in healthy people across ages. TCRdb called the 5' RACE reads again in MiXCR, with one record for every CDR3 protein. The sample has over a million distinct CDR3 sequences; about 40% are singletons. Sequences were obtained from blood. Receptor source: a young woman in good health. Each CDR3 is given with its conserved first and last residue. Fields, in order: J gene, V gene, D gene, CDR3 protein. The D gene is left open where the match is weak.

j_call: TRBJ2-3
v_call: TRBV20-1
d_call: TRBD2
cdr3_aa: CSARPRTRRQAGLGGTDTQYF

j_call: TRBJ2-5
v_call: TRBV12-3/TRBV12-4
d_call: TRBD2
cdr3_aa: CASSFFFTSGVTSQETQYF

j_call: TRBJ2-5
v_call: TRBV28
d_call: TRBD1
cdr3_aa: CASVGQTQGAQYF

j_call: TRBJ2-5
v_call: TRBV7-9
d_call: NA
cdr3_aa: CASSIEVAETQYF

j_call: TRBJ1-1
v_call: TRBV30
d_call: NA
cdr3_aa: CAWSEAGRPGNTEAFF

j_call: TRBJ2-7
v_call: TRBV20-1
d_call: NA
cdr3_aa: CSVRTTYEQYF

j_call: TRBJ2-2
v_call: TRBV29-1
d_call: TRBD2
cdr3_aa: CSVLSGVNTGELFF

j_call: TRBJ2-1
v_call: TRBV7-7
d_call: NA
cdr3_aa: CASSLVLTREQFF

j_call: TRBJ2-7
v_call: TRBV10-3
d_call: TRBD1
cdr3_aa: CAIRETGRGPSSYEQYF

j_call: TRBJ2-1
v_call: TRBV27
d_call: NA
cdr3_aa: CASSLAEGGVGEQFF

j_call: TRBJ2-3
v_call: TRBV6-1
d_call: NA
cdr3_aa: CASSESKVKRATQYF

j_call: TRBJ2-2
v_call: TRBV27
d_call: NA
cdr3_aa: CATSTRGRSTGELFF

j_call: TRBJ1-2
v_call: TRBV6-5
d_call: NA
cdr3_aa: CASTRDFQNYGYTF

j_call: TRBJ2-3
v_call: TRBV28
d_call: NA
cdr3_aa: CASSPPWVSTDTQYF

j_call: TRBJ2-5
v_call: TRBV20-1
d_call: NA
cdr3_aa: CSALRLVQETQYF

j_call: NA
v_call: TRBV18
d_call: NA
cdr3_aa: CASSPPSRFSSYEQYF

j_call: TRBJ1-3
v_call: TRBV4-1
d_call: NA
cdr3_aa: CASSPSGGALGNTIYF

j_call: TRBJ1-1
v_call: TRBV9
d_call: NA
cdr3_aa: CASSPETRVTEAFF

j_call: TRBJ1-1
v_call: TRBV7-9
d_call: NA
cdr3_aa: CASSLEGASAEAFF

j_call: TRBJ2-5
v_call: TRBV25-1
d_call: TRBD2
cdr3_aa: CASSGERDVFRETQYF

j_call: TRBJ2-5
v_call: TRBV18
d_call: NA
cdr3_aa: CASSDLTAPSETQYF

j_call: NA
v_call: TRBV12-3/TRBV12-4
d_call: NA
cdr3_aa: CASSLIAPGQLYEQYF

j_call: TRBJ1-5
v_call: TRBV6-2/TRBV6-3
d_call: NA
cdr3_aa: CASSYSSIRGNQPQHF

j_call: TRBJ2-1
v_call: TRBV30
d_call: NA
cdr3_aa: CASWGDSYNEQFF

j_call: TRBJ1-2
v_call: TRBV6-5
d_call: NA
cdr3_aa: CASSRRDRPGTYGYTF

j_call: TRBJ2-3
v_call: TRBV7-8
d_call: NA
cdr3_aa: CASSSTPGTDTQYF

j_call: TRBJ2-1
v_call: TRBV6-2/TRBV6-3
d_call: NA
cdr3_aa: CASMDFYEQFF